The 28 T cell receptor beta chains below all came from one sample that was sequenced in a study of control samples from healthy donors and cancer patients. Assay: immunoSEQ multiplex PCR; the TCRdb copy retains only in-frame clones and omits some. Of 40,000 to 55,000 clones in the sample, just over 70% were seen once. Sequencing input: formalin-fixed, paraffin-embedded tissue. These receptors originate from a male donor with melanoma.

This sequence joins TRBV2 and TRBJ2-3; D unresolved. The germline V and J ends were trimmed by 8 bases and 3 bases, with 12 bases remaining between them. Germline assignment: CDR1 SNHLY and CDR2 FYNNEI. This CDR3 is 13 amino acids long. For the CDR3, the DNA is TGTGCCAGCGTCCTACCCCAGACAGATACGCAGTATTTT. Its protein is CASVLPQTDTQYF.

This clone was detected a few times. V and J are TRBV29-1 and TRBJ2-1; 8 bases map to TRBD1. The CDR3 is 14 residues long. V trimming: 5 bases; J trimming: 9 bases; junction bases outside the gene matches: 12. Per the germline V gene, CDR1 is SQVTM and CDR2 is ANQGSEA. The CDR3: CSVKTGVTIGEQFF. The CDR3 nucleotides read TGCAGCGTTAAGACAGGGGTTACGATCGGTGAGCAGTTCTTC.

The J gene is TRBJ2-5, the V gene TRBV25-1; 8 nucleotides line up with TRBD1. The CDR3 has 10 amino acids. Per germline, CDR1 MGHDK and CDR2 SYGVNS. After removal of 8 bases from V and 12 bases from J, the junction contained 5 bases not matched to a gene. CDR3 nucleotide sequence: TGTGCCAGCTATGCGGGACAGGAGTACTTC. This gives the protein CASYAGQEYF.

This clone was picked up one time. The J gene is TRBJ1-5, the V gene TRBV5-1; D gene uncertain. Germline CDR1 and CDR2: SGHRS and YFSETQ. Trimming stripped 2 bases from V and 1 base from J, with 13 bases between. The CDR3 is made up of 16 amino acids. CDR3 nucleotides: TGCGCCAGCAGCTTCTCCATCAAACGAAGCAATCAGCCCCAGCATTTT. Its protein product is CASSFSIKRSNQPQHF.

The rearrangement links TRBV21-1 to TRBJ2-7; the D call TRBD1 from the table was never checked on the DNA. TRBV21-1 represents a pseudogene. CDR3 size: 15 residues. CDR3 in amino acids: CASSPQDRDPWEQYF. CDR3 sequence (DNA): TGTGCCAGCAGCCCCCAGGACAGGGACCCTTGGGAGCAGTACTTC.

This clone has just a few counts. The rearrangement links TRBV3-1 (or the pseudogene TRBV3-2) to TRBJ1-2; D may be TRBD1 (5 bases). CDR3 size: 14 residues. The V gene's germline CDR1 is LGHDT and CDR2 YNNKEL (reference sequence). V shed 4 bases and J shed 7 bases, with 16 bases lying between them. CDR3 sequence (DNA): TGTGCCAGCAGCCCCCTGGGGGGAGAGAGTGGCTACACCTTC. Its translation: CASSPLGGESGYTF.

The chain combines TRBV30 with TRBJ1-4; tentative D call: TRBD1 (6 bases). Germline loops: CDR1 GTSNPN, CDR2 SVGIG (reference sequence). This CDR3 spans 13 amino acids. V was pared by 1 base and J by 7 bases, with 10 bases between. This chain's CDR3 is CAWSGGTTEKLFF. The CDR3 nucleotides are TGTGCCTGGAGTGGAGGGACAACTGAAAAACTGTTTTTT.

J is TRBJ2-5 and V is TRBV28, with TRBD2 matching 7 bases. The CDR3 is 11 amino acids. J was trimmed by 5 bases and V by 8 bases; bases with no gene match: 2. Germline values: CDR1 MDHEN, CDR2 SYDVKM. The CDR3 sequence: CASCGSETQYF. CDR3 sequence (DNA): TGTGCCAGCTGCGGGAGTGAGACCCAGTACTTC.

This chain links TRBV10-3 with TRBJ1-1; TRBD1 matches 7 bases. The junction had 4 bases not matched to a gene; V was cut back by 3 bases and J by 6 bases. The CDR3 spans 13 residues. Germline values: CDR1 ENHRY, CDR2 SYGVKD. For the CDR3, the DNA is TGTGCCATCAGTGACAACAGGGGAGCTGAAGCTTTCTTT. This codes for CAISDNRGAEAFF.

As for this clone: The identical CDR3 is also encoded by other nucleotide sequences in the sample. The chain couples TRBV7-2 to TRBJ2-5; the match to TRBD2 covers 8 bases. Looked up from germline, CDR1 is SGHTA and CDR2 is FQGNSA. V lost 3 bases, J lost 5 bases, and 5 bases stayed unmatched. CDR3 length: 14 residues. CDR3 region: CASSLSSGGETQYF. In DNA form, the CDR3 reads TGTGCCAGCAGCTTGAGTTCGGGGGGGGAGACCCAGTACTTC. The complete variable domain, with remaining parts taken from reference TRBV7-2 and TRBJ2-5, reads GAGVSQSPSNKVTEKGKDVELRCDPISGHTALYWYRQSLGQGLEFLIYFQGNSAPDKSGLPSDRFSAERTGGSVSTLTIQRTQQEDSAVYLCASSLSSGGETQYFGPGTRLLVL.

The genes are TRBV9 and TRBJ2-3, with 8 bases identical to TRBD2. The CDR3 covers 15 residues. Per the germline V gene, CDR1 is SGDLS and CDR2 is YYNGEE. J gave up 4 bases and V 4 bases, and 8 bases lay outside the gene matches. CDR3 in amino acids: CASSRGLGGPDTQYF. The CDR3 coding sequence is TGTGCCAGCAGCCGGGGACTAGGTGGTCCAGATACGCAGTATTTT.

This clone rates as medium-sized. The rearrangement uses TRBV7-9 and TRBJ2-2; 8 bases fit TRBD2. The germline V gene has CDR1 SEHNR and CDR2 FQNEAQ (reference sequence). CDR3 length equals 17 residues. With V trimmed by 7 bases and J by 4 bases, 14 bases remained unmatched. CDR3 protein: CASTPLASGLSTGELFF. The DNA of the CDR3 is TGTGCCAGCACCCCGTTGGCTAGCGGGCTCTCCACCGGGGAGCTGTTTTTT. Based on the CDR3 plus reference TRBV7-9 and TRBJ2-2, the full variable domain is DTGVSQNPRHKITKRGQNVTFRCDPISEHNRLYWYRQTLGQGPEFLTYFQNEAQLEKSRLLSDRFSAERPKGSFSTLEIQRTEQGDSAMYLCASTPLASGLSTGELFFGEGSRLTVL.

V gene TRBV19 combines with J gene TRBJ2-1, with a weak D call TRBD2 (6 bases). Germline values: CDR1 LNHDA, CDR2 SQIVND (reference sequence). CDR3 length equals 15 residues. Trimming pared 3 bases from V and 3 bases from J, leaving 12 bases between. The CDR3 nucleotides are TGTGCCAGTAGTATGGCGGGGAACTACTACAATGAGCAGTTCTTC. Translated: CASSMAGNYYNEQFF.

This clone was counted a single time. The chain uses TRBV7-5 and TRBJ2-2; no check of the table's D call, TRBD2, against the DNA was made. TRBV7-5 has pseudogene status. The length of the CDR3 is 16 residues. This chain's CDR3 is CARSLASSGNTGELFF. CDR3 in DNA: TGTGCCAGAAGCTTAGCTTCTAGCGGGAACACCGGGGAGCTGTTTTTT.

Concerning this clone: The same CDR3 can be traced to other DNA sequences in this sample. The CDR3 reads CASSSRTVYEQYF. Written as DNA, the CDR3 is TGTGCCAGCAGCTCCCGGACCGTCTACGAGCAGTACTTC. The rearrangement joins TRBV28 to TRBJ2-7; the D is unclear. With 6 bases removed from V and 3 bases from J, the gap between germline ends came to 12 bases. Germline lookup yields CDR1 MDHEN and CDR2 SYDVKM. This CDR3 is built from 13 residues. The variable domain in full, with the rest retrieved from reference TRBV28 and TRBJ2-7, is DVKVTQSSRYLVKRTGEKVFLECVQDMDHENMFWYRQDPGLGLRLIYFSYDVKMKEKGDIPEGYSVSREKKERFSLILESASTNQTSMYLCASSSRTVYEQYFGPGTRLTVT.

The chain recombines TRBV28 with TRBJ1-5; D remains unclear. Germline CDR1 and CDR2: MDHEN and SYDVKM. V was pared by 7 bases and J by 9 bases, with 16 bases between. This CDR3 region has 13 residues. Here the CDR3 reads CASIVGWSRPQHF. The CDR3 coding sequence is TGTGCCAGCATCGTGGGATGGTCCCGGCCCCAGCATTTT.

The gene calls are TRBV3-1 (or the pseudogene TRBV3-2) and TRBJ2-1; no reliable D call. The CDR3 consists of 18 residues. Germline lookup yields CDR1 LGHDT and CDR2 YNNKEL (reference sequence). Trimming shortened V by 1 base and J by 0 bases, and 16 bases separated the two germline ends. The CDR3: CASSQGSGWPISYNEQFF. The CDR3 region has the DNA TGTGCCAGCAGCCAAGGCAGTGGCTGGCCCATCTCCTACAATGAGCAGTTCTTC.

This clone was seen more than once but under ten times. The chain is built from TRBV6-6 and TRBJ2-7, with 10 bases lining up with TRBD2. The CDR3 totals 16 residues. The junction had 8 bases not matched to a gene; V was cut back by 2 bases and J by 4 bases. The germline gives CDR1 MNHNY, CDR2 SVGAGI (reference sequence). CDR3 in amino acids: CASSYPETSGTYEQYF. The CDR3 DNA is TGTGCCAGCAGTTACCCGGAAACTAGCGGGACTTACGAGCAGTACTTC.

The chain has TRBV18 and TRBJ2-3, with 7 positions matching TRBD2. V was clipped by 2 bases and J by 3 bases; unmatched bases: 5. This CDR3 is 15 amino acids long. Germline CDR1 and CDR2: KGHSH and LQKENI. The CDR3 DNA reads TGTGCCAGCTCACCAACAGCGGGGTCTACAGATACGCAGTATTTT. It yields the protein CASSPTAGSTDTQYF. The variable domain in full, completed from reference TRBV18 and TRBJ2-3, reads NAGVMQNPRHLVRRRGQEARLRCSPMKGHSHVYWYRQLPEEGLKFMVYLQKENIIDESGMPKERFSAEFPKEGPSILRIQQVVRGDSAAYFCASSPTAGSTDTQYFGPGTRLTVL.

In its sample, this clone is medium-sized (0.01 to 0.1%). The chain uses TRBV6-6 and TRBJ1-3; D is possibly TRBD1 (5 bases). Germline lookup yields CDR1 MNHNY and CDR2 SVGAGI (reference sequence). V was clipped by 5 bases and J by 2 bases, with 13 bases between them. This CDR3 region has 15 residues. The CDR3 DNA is TGTGCCAGCAGTCCGACGGCAGGGACTGGAAACACCATATATTTT. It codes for CASSPTAGTGNTIYF.

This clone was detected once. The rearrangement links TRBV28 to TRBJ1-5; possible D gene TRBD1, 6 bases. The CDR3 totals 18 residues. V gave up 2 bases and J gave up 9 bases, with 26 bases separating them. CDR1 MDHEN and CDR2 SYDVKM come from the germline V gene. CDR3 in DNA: TGTGCCAGCAGTTTACTTACGGCAGGGGCACACAGAAAGCGGCCCCAGCATTTT. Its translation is CASSLLTAGAHRKRPQHF.

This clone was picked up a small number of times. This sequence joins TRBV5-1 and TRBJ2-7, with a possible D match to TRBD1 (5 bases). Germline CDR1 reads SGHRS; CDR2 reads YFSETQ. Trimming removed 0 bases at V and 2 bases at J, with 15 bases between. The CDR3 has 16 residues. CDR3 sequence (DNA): TGCGCCAGCAGCTTGGGCGACAGCACCGCACCCTACGAGCAGTACTTC. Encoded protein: CASSLGDSTAPYEQYF.

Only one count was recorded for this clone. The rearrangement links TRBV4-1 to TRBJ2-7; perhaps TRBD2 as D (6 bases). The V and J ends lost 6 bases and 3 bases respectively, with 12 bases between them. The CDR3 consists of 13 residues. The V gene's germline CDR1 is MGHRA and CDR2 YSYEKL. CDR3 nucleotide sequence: TGCGCCAGCAGTATGCGGGGAGGCTACGAGCAGTACTTC. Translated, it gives CASSMRGGYEQYF.

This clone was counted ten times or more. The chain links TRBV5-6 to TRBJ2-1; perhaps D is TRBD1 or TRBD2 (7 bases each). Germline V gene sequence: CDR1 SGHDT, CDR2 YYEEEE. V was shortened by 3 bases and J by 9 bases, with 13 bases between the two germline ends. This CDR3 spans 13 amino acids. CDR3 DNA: TGTGCCAGCAGCTGGACCAGGGGGGGTGAGCAGTTCTTC. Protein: CASSWTRGGEQFF.

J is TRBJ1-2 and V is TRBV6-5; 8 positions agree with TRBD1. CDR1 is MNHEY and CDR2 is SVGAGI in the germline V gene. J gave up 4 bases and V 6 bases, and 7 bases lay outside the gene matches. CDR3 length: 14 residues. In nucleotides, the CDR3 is TGTGCCAGCAGAACGGGACAGGCAAGCTATGGCTACACCTTC. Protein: CASRTGQASYGYTF.

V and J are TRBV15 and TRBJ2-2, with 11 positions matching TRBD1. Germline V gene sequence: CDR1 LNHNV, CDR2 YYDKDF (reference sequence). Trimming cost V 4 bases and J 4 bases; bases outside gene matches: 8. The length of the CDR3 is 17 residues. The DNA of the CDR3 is TGTGCCACCAGCATTTTCTCCGGGACAGGGGGCACCGGGGAGCTGTTTTTT. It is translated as CATSIFSGTGGTGELFF. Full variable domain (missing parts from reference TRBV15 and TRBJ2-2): DAMVIQNPRYQVTQFGKPVTLSCSQTLNHNVMYWYQQKSSQAPKLLFHYYDKDFNNEADTPDNFQSRRPNTSFCFLDIRSPGLGDTAMYLCATSIFSGTGGTGELFFGEGSRLTVL.

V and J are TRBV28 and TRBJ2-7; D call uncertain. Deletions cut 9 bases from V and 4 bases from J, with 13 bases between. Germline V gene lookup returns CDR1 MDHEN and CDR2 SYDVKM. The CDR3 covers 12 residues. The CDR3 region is CASGEDEYEQYF. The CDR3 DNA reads TGTGCCAGTGGTGAGGACGAGTACGAGCAGTACTTC. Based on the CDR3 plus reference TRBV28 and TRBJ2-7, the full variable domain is DVKVTQSSRYLVKRTGEKVFLECVQDMDHENMFWYRQDPGLGLRLIYFSYDVKMKEKGDIPEGYSVSREKKERFSLILESASTNQTSMYLCASGEDEYEQYFGPGTRLTVT.

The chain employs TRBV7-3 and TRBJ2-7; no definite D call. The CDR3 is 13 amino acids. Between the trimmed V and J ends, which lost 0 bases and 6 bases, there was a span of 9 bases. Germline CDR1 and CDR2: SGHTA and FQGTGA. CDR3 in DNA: TGTGCCAGCAGCTTAACCTCCGGCCCCGAGCAGTACTTC. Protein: CASSLTSGPEQYF. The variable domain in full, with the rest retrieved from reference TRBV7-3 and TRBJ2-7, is GAGVSQTPSNKVTEKGKYVELRCDPISGHTALYWYRQSLGQGPEFLIYFQGTGAADDSGLPNDRFFAVRPEGSVSTLKIQRTERGDSAVYLCASSLTSGPEQYFGPGTRLTVT.